This T cell receptor beta chain was sequenced during a study of T-cell memory formation after mild COVID-19. Each CDR3 protein is one row after TCRdb ran MiXCR on the 5' RACE reads. The data show roughly 450,000 distinct CDR3 sequences, with 15% to 20% seen just once and 10% to 15% held by the top ten. CDR3 size: 18 residues. With V trimmed by 2 bases and J by 1 base, 10 bases remained unmatched. Germline CDR1 and CDR2: SGHKS and YYEKEE (reference sequence). Findings and caveats of the study: Mostly located in CM and EM were contracting CD4+ clones, with contracting CD8+ clones located in EMRA.

This clonotype was observed at least ten times. The target antigen is unknown. The sequenced sample consisted of PBMCs or a T cell subset sorted from them (not recorded which). The chain employs TRBV5-5 and TRBJ2-3, with 10 bases that match TRBD2. The receptor was derived from an adult woman who had mild COVID-19 (a few samples of this study predate the infection). Cell type and time point are not known. The CDR3 reads CASSFLAGEWGGTDTQYF. The DNA for the CDR3 is TGTGCCAGCAGCTTCCTAGCGGGGGAGTGGGGTGGCACAGATACGCAGTATTTT.